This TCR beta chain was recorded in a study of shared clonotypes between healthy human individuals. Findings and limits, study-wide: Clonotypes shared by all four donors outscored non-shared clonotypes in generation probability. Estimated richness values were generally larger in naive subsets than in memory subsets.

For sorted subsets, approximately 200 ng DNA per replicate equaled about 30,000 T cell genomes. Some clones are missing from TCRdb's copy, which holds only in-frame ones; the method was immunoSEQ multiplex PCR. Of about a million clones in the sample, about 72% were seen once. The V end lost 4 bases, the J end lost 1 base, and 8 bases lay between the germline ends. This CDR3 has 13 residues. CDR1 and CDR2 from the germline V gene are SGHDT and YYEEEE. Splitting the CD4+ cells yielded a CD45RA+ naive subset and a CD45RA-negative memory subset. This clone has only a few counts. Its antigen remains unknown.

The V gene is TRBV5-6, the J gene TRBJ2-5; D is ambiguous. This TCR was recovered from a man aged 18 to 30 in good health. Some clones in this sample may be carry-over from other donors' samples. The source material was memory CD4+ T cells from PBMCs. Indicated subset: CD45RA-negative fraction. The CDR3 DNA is TGTGCCAGCAGCCCATGGGTCCAAGAGACCCAGTACTTC. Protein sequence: CASSPWVQETQYF.